A selection of T cell receptor beta chains follows, all from one sample in a study of cytomegalovirus exposure and HLA in healthy donors. Produced via immunoSEQ multiplex PCR; TCRdb's table is partial and in-frame only. The sample records 100,000 or so clones, roughly 69% being singletons. The source material was PBMCs. The receptor source for this set is a human donor in good health. The CDR3 runs from the conserved cysteine through the conserved F or W. A D gene is named only where the DNA matches it firmly. The size of a clone is reported for some rows only, either as once, few or many, or as a class for expanded clones.

v_gene: TRBV6-1; abundance: few; d_gene: .; j_gene: TRBJ2-1; CDR3nt: TGTGCCAGCGGTAGGATTCGGGCCTACAATGAGCAGTTCTTC; CDR3aa: CASGRIRAYNEQFF
v_gene: TRBV4-2; abundance: .; d_gene: TRBD1; j_gene: TRBJ1-5; CDR3nt: TGTGCCAGCAGCTCAAAGGGGGCCCCAAGCAATCAGCCCCAGCATTTT; CDR3aa: CASSSKGAPSNQPQHF
v_gene: TRBV18; abundance: .; d_gene: TRBD1; j_gene: TRBJ1-2; CDR3nt: TGTGCCAGCTCACCGGACAGGACCGGTCGTGGCTACACCTTC; CDR3aa: CASSPDRTGRGYTF
v_gene: TRBV4-2; abundance: once; d_gene: TRBD2; j_gene: TRBJ2-3; CDR3nt: TGTGCCAGCAGCCAGTTACTAGCGGGAGGGTTCACAGATACGCAGTATTTT; CDR3aa: CASSQLLAGGFTDTQYF
v_gene: TRBV6-5; abundance: .; d_gene: .; j_gene: TRBJ1-2; CDR3nt: TGTGCCAGCAGTTACGGAGGCGGCTACACCTTC; CDR3aa: CASSYGGGYTF
v_gene: TRBV6-1; abundance: .; d_gene: .; j_gene: TRBJ1-1; CDR3nt: TGTGCCAGCAGTACGATTCAGGGGCCTGAAGCTTTCTTT; CDR3aa: CASSTIQGPEAFF
v_gene: TRBV20-1; abundance: .; d_gene: TRBD1; j_gene: TRBJ1-1; CDR3nt: TGCAGTGCAGGGGGGACAGTCGAAGCTTTCTTT; CDR3aa: CSAGGTVEAFF
v_gene: TRBV9; abundance: .; d_gene: TRBD2; j_gene: TRBJ2-2; CDR3nt: TGTGCCAGCAGCGTACTTTCTTTGGCGGGACTAGCGGTCACCGGGGAGCTGTTTTTT; CDR3aa: CASSVLSLAGLAVTGELFF
v_gene: TRBV6-6; abundance: .; d_gene: .; j_gene: TRBJ2-7; CDR3nt: TGTGCCAGCAAGAACAGTAACACCTACGAGCAGTACTTC; CDR3aa: CASKNSNTYEQYF
v_gene: TRBV4-3; abundance: .; d_gene: TRBD1; j_gene: TRBJ1-4; CDR3nt: TGCGCCAGCAACCCAGGACAGGGTAATGAAAAACTGTTTTTT; CDR3aa: CASNPGQGNEKLFF
v_gene: TRBV5-1; abundance: few; d_gene: TRBD1; j_gene: TRBJ1-4; CDR3nt: TGCGCCAGCAGACCGGGGACAGTTGAAAAACTGTTTTTT; CDR3aa: CASRPGTVEKLFF
v_gene: TRBV7-9; abundance: .; d_gene: .; j_gene: TRBJ2-7; CDR3nt: TGTGCCAGCAGCATGGACAAGCCGGGCGAGCAGTACTTC; CDR3aa: CASSMDKPGEQYF
v_gene: TRBV5-4; abundance: .; d_gene: .; j_gene: TRBJ2-1; CDR3nt: TGTGCCAGCAGCTTTCGGGGAGGCAATGAGCAGTTCTTC; CDR3aa: CASSFRGGNEQFF
v_gene: TRBV14; abundance: few; d_gene: TRBD1; j_gene: TRBJ1-1; CDR3nt: TGTGCCAGCAGCCGCACCGGGACAGCTGCTTTCTTT; CDR3aa: CASSRTGTAAFF
v_gene: TRBV7-8; abundance: .; d_gene: .; j_gene: TRBJ1-5; CDR3nt: TGTGCCAGCAGCTTAATCCAGACAGTTGGCTTGGGTTGGAATCAGCCCCAGCATTTT; CDR3aa: CASSLIQTVGLGWNQPQHF
v_gene: TRBV7-2; abundance: .; d_gene: TRBD1; j_gene: TRBJ2-3; CDR3nt: TGTGCCAGCAGCTTAGCATCTAGGGGGCGCGGCACAGATACGCAGTATTTT; CDR3aa: CASSLASRGRGTDTQYF
v_gene: TRBV4-2; abundance: .; d_gene: .; j_gene: TRBJ1-1; CDR3nt: TGTGCCAGCAGCCAACGTAACACTGAAGCTTTCTTT; CDR3aa: CASSQRNTEAFF
v_gene: TRBV5-1; abundance: .; d_gene: TRBD1; j_gene: TRBJ1-2; CDR3nt: TGCGCCAGCAGAACGGGACAGGGTTCTGGCTACACCTTC; CDR3aa: CASRTGQGSGYTF
v_gene: TRBV10-3; abundance: .; d_gene: TRBD2; j_gene: TRBJ2-1; CDR3nt: TGTGCCATCAGCCCGCTAGCGGAGACCTACAATGAGCAGTTCTTC; CDR3aa: CAISPLAETYNEQFF
v_gene: TRBV5-4; abundance: .; d_gene: TRBD1; j_gene: TRBJ2-7; CDR3nt: TGTGCCAGCAGTCCCGGGACAGGCTCCTACGAGCAGTACTTC; CDR3aa: CASSPGTGSYEQYF
v_gene: TRBV10-3; abundance: .; d_gene: TRBD1; j_gene: TRBJ1-3; CDR3nt: TGTGCCATCAGTGAGGGAACAGGGGGATCTGGAAACACCATATATTTT; CDR3aa: CAISEGTGGSGNTIYF
v_gene: TRBV30; abundance: .; d_gene: .; j_gene: TRBJ2-7; CDR3nt: TGTGCCTGGAGTGTACAGGGCTACGAGCAGTACTTC; CDR3aa: CAWSVQGYEQYF
v_gene: TRBV6-1; abundance: .; d_gene: .; j_gene: TRBJ1-5; CDR3nt: TGTGCCAGCAGTTCCGGAGTCTATAGCAATCAGCCCCAGCATTTT; CDR3aa: CASSSGVYSNQPQHF
v_gene: TRBV19; abundance: few; d_gene: TRBD1; j_gene: TRBJ2-1; CDR3nt: TGTGCCAGTAGTACCGGACAGGGATGGAGCTCCTACAATGAGCAGTTCTTC; CDR3aa: CASSTGQGWSSYNEQFF
v_gene: TRBV4-1; abundance: .; d_gene: TRBD1; j_gene: TRBJ1-4; CDR3nt: TGCGCCAGCAGCCAGACAGGGGGGAACGAAAAACTGTTTTTT; CDR3aa: CASSQTGGNEKLFF
v_gene: TRBV6-1; abundance: .; d_gene: TRBD2; j_gene: TRBJ2-7; CDR3nt: TGTGCCGGCCGACGGGGGGGTAGCTCCTACGAGCAGTACTTC; CDR3aa: CAGRRGGSSYEQYF
v_gene: TRBV15; abundance: .; d_gene: TRBD2; j_gene: TRBJ2-1; CDR3nt: TGTGCCACCAGCAGGCTGACTAGCGCCGGGGATGAGCAGTTCTTC; CDR3aa: CATSRLTSAGDEQFF
v_gene: TRBV30; abundance: .; d_gene: TRBD1; j_gene: TRBJ1-4; CDR3nt: TGTGCCTGGAGTCCTTCTGGGACAGGGGTTGAAAAACTGTTTTTT; CDR3aa: CAWSPSGTGVEKLFF
v_gene: TRBV27; abundance: .; d_gene: TRBD1; j_gene: TRBJ1-2; CDR3nt: TGTGCCAGCAGTAAGGGGGGGACAGGGTACAGCTACACCTTC; CDR3aa: CASSKGGTGYSYTF
v_gene: TRBV28; abundance: .; d_gene: TRBD1; j_gene: TRBJ1-6; CDR3nt: TGTGCCAGCAGTGGACAGGGGAGAGGGGCACCCCTCCACTTT; CDR3aa: CASSGQGRGAPLHF
v_gene: TRBV30; abundance: .; d_gene: TRBD1; j_gene: TRBJ2-5; CDR3nt: TGTGCCTGGAGTAAACAGGGGGCGGGGGAGACCCAGTACTTC; CDR3aa: CAWSKQGAGETQYF
v_gene: TRBV30; abundance: .; d_gene: .; j_gene: TRBJ2-3; CDR3nt: TGTGCCTGGAGTGGTGCCGGCGGGGTTTCAGATACGCAGTATTTT; CDR3aa: CAWSGAGGVSDTQYF
v_gene: TRBV28; abundance: .; d_gene: .; j_gene: TRBJ1-4; CDR3nt: TGTGCCAGCAGTCCCCCCGGGGTAGCAAAACTGTTTTTT; CDR3aa: CASSPPGVAKLFF
v_gene: TRBV9; abundance: .; d_gene: TRBD1; j_gene: TRBJ2-3; CDR3nt: TGTGCCAGCAGCGCAGTAGTCGCCGGGACAGGAACCAACTTT; CDR3aa: CASSAVVAGTGTNF
v_gene: TRBV6-6; abundance: .; d_gene: TRBD1; j_gene: TRBJ1-1; CDR3nt: TGTGCCAGCAGTAACCACAGGGGGAACACTGAAGCTTTCTTT; CDR3aa: CASSNHRGNTEAFF
v_gene: TRBV5-1; abundance: .; d_gene: TRBD1; j_gene: TRBJ2-1; CDR3nt: TGCGCCAGCAACGGTCTGGGACAGAGGAATGAGCAGTTCTTC; CDR3aa: CASNGLGQRNEQFF
v_gene: TRBV27; abundance: .; d_gene: TRBD1; j_gene: TRBJ1-3; CDR3nt: TGTGCCAGCAGCGTACAGGGGACTTCTGGAAACACCATATATTTT; CDR3aa: CASSVQGTSGNTIYF
v_gene: TRBV28; abundance: .; d_gene: TRBD2; j_gene: TRBJ2-1; CDR3nt: TGTGCCAGCAGTTTGACTAGCGGGAGGACCAATGAGCAGTTCTTC; CDR3aa: CASSLTSGRTNEQFF
v_gene: TRBV5-1; abundance: .; d_gene: TRBD1; j_gene: TRBJ2-7; CDR3nt: TGCGCCAGCAGCTCCACGCCCGACAGGGTCTCCTACGAGCAGTACTTC; CDR3aa: CASSSTPDRVSYEQYF
v_gene: TRBV7-9; abundance: .; d_gene: .; j_gene: TRBJ1-4; CDR3nt: TGTGCCAGCAGCGCGCCTAGGGCAGGGGCGGCTGAAAAACTGTTTTTT; CDR3aa: CASSAPRAGAAEKLFF
v_gene: TRBV11-2; abundance: .; d_gene: TRBD1; j_gene: TRBJ2-3; CDR3nt: TGTGCCAGCAGCTTAGTCCGGGACAGGAAGTATTTT; CDR3aa: CASSLVRDRKYF
v_gene: TRBV6-6; abundance: .; d_gene: TRBD1; j_gene: TRBJ1-2; CDR3nt: TGTGCCAGCAGTTACGACGGGACAGCGACGAACTATGGCTACACCTTC; CDR3aa: CASSYDGTATNYGYTF
v_gene: TRBV2; abundance: .; d_gene: TRBD1; j_gene: TRBJ1-5; CDR3nt: TGTGCCAGCAGTGGGGACAGGGAGGAAGCCAATCAGCCCCAGCATTTT; CDR3aa: CASSGDREEANQPQHF
v_gene: TRBV25-1; abundance: .; d_gene: .; j_gene: TRBJ1-1; CDR3nt: TGTGCCAGCAGGGGGCCCGGGGGGCTTGGGACTGAAGCTTTCTTT; CDR3aa: CASRGPGGLGTEAFF
v_gene: TRBV9; abundance: .; d_gene: TRBD2; j_gene: TRBJ2-7; CDR3nt: TGTGCCAGCAGTCTAGGTACTAGCGGGAGGGCCCTCCGAACCCACGAGCAGTACTTC; CDR3aa: CASSLGTSGRALRTHEQYF
v_gene: TRBV5-4; abundance: .; d_gene: TRBD1; j_gene: TRBJ2-7; CDR3nt: TGTGCCAGCAGCCCAAGACAGGGGGCAGGCGAGCAGTACTTC; CDR3aa: CASSPRQGAGEQYF
v_gene: TRBV4-3; abundance: .; d_gene: TRBD1; j_gene: TRBJ1-6; CDR3nt: TGCGCCAGCAGCCAGGGGCCGGGACAGAATTCACCCCTCCACTTT; CDR3aa: CASSQGPGQNSPLHF
v_gene: TRBV5-1; abundance: .; d_gene: TRBD1; j_gene: TRBJ1-5; CDR3nt: TGCGCCAGCAGGTCCGGGACAGTGAGCAATCAGCCCCAGCATTTT; CDR3aa: CASRSGTVSNQPQHF
v_gene: TRBV6-5; abundance: .; d_gene: TRBD2; j_gene: TRBJ2-7; CDR3nt: TGTGCCACACATAGCGGGAGCCCGACCTACGAGCAGTACTTC; CDR3aa: CATHSGSPTYEQYF
v_gene: TRBV4-1; abundance: .; d_gene: TRBD1; j_gene: TRBJ1-2; CDR3nt: TGCGCCAGCAGCCTTATTGGACAGGGGATAGATGGCTACACCTTC; CDR3aa: CASSLIGQGIDGYTF
v_gene: TRBV5-4; abundance: .; d_gene: TRBD2; j_gene: TRBJ2-1; CDR3nt: TGTGCCAGCAGCCCGGAACTGGGACTAGCGGGGGTCGGTGAGCAGTTCTTC; CDR3aa: CASSPELGLAGVGEQFF
v_gene: TRBV5-4; abundance: .; d_gene: .; j_gene: TRBJ2-7; CDR3nt: TGTGCCAGCAGCAAGGACGGGGGGCTGATCGAGCAGTACTTC; CDR3aa: CASSKDGGLIEQYF
v_gene: TRBV28; abundance: once; d_gene: TRBD2; j_gene: TRBJ2-6; CDR3nt: TGTGCCAGCAGTTCCGGGGGGTCTGGGGCCAACGTCCTGACTTTC; CDR3aa: CASSSGGSGANVLTF
v_gene: TRBV6-1; abundance: .; d_gene: .; j_gene: TRBJ1-4; CDR3nt: TGTGCCAGCAGTGAACGAGTGAGCCTAGCAACTAATGAAAAACTGTTTTTT; CDR3aa: CASSERVSLATNEKLFF
v_gene: TRBV27; abundance: few; d_gene: TRBD1; j_gene: TRBJ2-7; CDR3nt: TGTGCCAGCAGTTCGGGACAGGGCTACGAGCAGTACTTC; CDR3aa: CASSSGQGYEQYF
v_gene: TRBV9; abundance: .; d_gene: TRBD2; j_gene: TRBJ2-7; CDR3nt: TGTGCCAGCAGCCAGGGACTAGCGGGGACCTCCAACTCCTACGAGCAGTACTTC; CDR3aa: CASSQGLAGTSNSYEQYF
v_gene: TRBV10-1; abundance: .; d_gene: TRBD1; j_gene: TRBJ2-3; CDR3nt: TGCGCCAGCAGTGAGTCCCTTGGACAGGGGGCAGGAGATACGCAGTATTTT; CDR3aa: CASSESLGQGAGDTQYF
v_gene: TRBV5-6; abundance: .; d_gene: .; j_gene: TRBJ1-5; CDR3nt: TGTGCCAGCAGCTTGGGTTCGGAGGGACAGCCCCAGCATTTT; CDR3aa: CASSLGSEGQPQHF
v_gene: TRBV28; abundance: .; d_gene: TRBD2; j_gene: TRBJ2-7; CDR3nt: TGTGCCAGCAGTTTGCCTAGCGGGGGTAGAAACGAGCAGTACTTC; CDR3aa: CASSLPSGGRNEQYF